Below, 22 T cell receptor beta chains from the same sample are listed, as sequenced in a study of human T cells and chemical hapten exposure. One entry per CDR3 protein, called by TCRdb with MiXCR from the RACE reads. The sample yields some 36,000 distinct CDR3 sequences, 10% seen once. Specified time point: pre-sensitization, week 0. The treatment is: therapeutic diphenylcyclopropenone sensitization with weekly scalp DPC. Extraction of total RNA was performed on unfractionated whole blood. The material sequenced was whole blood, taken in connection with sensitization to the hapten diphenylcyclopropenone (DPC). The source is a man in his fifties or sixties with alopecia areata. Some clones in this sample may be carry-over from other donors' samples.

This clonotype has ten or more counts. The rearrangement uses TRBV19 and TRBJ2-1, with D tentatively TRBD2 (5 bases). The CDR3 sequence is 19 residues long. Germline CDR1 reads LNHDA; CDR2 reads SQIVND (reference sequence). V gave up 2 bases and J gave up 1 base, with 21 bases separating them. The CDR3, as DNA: TGTGCCAGTAGTATACGGGGTCCTGGCGGGCCGTCTTCCTACAATGAGCAGTTCTTC. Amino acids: CASSIRGPGGPSSYNEQFF. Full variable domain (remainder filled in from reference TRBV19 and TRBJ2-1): DGGITQSPKYLFRKEGQNVTLSCEQNLNHDAMYWYRQDPGQGLRLIYYSQIVNDFQKGDIAEGYSVSREKKESFPLTVTSAQKNPTAFYLCASSIRGPGGPSSYNEQFFGPGTRLTVL.

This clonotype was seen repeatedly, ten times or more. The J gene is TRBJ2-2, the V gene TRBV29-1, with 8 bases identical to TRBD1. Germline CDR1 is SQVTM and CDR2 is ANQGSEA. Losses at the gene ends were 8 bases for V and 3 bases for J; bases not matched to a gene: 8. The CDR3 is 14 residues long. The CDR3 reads CSPRQGRYTGELFF. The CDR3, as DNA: TGCAGCCCAAGACAGGGGCGCTACACCGGGGAGCTGTTTTTT.

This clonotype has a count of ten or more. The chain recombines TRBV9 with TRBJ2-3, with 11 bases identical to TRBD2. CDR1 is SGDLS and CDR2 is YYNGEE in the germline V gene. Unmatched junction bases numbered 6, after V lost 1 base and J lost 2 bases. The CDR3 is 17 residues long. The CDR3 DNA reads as TGTGCCAGCAGCGTATTAGCGGGAGGGCACCCCACAGATACGCAGTATTTT. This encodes CASSVLAGGHPTDTQYF. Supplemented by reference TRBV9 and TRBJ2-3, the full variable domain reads DSGVTQTPKHLITATGQRVTLRCSPRSGDLSVYWYQQSLDQGLQFLIQYYNGEERAKGNILERFSAQQFPDLHSELNLSSLELGDSALYFCASSVLAGGHPTDTQYFGPGTRLTVL.

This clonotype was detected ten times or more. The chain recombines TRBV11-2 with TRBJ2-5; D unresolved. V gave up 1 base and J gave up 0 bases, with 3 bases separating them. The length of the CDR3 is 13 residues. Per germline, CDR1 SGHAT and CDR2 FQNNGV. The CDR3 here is CASSLGNQETQYF. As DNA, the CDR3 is TGTGCCAGCAGCTTAGGCAACCAAGAGACCCAGTACTTC.

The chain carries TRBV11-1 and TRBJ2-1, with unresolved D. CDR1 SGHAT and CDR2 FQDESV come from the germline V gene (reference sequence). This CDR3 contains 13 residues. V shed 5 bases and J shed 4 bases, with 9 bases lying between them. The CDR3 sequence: CASSTADYNEQFF. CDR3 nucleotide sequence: TGTGCCAGCAGCACAGCAGATTACAATGAGCAGTTCTTC.

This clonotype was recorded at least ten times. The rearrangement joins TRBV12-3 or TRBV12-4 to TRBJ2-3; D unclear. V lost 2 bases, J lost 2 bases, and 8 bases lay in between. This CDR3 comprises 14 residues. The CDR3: CASSLRRNTDTQYF. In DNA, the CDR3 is TGTGCCAGCAGTTTAAGGCGGAACACAGATACGCAGTATTTT.

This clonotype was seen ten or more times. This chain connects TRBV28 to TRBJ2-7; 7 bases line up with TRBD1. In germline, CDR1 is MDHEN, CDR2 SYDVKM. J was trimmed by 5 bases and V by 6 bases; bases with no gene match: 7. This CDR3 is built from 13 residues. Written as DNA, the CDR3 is TGTGCCAGCAGCCGTTCCGGGACAGACGAGCAGTACTTC. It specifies CASSRSGTDEQYF.

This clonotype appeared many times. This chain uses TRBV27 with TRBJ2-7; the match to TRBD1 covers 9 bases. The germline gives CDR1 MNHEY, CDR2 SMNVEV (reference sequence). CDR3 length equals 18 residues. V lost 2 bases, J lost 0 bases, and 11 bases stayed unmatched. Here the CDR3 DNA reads TGTGCCAGCAGTTTAAGGGCGGGGACAGGGCAGAACTCCTACGAGCAGTACTTC. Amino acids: CASSLRAGTGQNSYEQYF.

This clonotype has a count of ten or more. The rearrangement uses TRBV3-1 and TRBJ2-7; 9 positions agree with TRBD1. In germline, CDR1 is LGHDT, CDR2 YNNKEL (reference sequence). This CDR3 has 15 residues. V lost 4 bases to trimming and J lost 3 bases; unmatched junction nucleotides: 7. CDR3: CASSPDTGGFYEQYF. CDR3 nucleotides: TGTGCCAGCAGCCCCGACACAGGGGGCTTCTACGAGCAGTACTTC.

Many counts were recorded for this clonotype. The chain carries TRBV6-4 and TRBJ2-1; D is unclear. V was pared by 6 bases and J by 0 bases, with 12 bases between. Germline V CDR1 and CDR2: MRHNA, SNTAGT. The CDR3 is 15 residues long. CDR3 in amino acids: CASSVTWSSYNEQFF. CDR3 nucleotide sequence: TGTGCCAGCAGCGTAACTTGGAGCTCCTACAATGAGCAGTTCTTC.

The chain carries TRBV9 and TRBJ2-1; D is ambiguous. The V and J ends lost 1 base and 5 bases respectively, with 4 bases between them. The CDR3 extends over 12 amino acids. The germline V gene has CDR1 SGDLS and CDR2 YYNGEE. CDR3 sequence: CASSVTDNEQFF. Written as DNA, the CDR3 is TGTGCCAGCAGCGTAACAGACAATGAGCAGTTCTTC.

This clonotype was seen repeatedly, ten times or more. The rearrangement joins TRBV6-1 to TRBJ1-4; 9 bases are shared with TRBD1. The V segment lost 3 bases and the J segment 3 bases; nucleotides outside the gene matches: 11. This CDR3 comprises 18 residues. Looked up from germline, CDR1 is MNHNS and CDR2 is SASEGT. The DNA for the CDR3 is TGTGCCAGCAGTGACCCCCCGGACAGGGGCGAGTCTAATGAAAAACTGTTTTTT. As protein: CASSDPPDRGESNEKLFF.

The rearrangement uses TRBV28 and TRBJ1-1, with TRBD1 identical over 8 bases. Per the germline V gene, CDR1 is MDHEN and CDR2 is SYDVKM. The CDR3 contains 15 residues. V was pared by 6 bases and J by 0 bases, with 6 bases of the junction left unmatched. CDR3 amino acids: CASSRRQGMNTEAFF. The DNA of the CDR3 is TGTGCCAGCAGCCGACGACAGGGGATGAACACTGAAGCTTTCTTT. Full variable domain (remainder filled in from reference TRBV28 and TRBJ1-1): DVKVTQSSRYLVKRTGEKVFLECVQDMDHENMFWYRQDPGLGLRLIYFSYDVKMKEKGDIPEGYSVSREKKERFSLILESASTNQTSMYLCASSRRQGMNTEAFFGQGTRLTVV.

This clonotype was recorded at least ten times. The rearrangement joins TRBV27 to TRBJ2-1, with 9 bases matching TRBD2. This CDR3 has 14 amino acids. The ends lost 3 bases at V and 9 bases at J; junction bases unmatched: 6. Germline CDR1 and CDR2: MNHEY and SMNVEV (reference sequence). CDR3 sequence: CASSFGAGGSEQFF. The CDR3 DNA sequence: TGTGCCAGCAGTTTCGGGGCGGGAGGGAGTGAGCAGTTCTTC.

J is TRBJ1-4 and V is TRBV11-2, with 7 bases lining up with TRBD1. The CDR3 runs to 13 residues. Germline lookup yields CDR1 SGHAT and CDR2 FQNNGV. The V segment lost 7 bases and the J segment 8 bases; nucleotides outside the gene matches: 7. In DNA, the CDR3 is TGTGCCAGCAAAGGGCAGGGGGGCGAAAAACTGTTTTTT. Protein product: CASKGQGGEKLFF.

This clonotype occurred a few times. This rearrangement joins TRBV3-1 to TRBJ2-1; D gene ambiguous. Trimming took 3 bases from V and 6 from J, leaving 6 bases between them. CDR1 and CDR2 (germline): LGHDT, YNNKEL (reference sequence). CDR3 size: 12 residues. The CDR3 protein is CASSHAGNEQFF. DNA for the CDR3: TGTGCCAGCAGCCACGCTGGCAATGAGCAGTTCTTC.

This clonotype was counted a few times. The CDR3 bases are TGTGCCAGCAGTTCGGAACAGGGGTTGGAAGGAGAGACCCAGTACTTC. Its translation is CASSSEQGLEGETQYF. The rearrangement uses TRBV6-5 and TRBJ2-5; 7 nucleotides line up with TRBD1. The CDR3 runs 16 residues. With 4 bases clipped from V and 4 bases from J, the junction kept 12 bases outside the gene matches. CDR1 is MNHEY, CDR2 SVGAGI, per germline.

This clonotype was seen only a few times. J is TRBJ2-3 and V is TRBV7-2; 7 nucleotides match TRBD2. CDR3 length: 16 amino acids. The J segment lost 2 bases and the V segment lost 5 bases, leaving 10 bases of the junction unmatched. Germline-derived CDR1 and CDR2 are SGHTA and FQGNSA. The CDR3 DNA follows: TGTGCCAGCAGCCCACCGGCGGGAGTGGTCACAGATACGCAGTATTTT. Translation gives CASSPPAGVVTDTQYF.

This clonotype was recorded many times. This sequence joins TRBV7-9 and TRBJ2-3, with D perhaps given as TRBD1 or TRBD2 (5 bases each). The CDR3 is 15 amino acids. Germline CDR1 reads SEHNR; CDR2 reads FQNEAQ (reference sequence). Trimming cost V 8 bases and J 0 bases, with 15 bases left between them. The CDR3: CASQISRDSTDTQYF. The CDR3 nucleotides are TGTGCCAGCCAGATATCCCGGGACAGCACAGATACGCAGTATTTT.

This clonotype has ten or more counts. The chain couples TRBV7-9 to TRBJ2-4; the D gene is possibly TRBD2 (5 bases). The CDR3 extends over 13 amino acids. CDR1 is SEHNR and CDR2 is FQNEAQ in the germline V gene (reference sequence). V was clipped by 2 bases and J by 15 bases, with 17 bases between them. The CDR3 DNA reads TGTGCCAGCAGCTTACGCAGTGGAGGCCCCCGGTACTTC. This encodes CASSLRSGGPRYF.

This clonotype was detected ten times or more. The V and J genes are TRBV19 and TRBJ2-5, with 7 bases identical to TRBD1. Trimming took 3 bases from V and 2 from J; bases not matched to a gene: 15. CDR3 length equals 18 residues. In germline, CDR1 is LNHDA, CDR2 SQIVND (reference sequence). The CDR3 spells CASSIPPSPQGKQETQYF. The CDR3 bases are TGTGCCAGTAGTATCCCCCCATCCCCACAGGGGAAACAAGAGACCCAGTACTTC.

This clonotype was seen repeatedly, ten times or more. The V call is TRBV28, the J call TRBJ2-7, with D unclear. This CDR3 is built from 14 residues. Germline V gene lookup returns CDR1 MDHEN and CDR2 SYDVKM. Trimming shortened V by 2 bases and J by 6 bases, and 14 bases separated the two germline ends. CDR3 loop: CASSLGVGLLEQYF. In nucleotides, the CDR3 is TGTGCCAGCAGTTTAGGGGTAGGTCTCCTCGAGCAGTACTTC. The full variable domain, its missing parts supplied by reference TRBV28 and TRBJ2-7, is DVKVTQSSRYLVKRTGEKVFLECVQDMDHENMFWYRQDPGLGLRLIYFSYDVKMKEKGDIPEGYSVSREKKERFSLILESASTNQTSMYLCASSLGVGLLEQYFGPGTRLTVT.